These 25 T cell receptor beta chains were sequenced from one sample in a study of blood T cells in healthy people across ages. A J-beta primer mix and a sample-barcoded 5' primer were used in a second PCR of roughly 6 to 11 cycles. TCRdb reanalysed the 5' RACE reads using MiXCR and keeps one entry per CDR3 protein. The table records around 1,700,000 distinct CDR3 sequences, roughly 27% of them present only once. The sample was blood. The source of these receptors is a woman aged 25-40 years in good health.

This clonotype was detected ten times or more. An end of the junction does not agree with germline; a read error may underlie this. V is TRBV5-1 and J is TRBJ1-2, with a tentative D call TRBD1 (5 bases). In germline, CDR1 is SGHRS, CDR2 YFSETQ. The CDR3 covers 13 residues. The CDR3: CASSLGDRYGYTF. In nucleotides, the CDR3 is TGTGCCAGCAGCTTAGGGGATCGGTATGGCTACACCTTC.

The chain links TRBV20-1 to TRBJ2-1; 11 bases line up with TRBD2. The length of the CDR3 is 13 residues. V shed 6 bases and J 7 bases; nucleotides not matched to a gene: 5. Per the germline V gene, CDR1 is DFQATT and CDR2 is SNEGSKA (reference sequence). In DNA form, the CDR3 reads TGCAGTGCCCCTAGACTAGCGGGAAATGAGCAGTTCTTC. This gives the protein CSAPRLAGNEQFF.

The gene calls are TRBV27 and TRBJ2-5, with a tentative D call TRBD1 (6 bases). V was clipped by 5 bases and J by 5 bases, with 12 bases between them. The CDR3 has 13 residues. Germline V gene sequence: CDR1 MNHEY, CDR2 SMNVEV (reference sequence). The CDR3 region is CASSRQETETQYF. Here the CDR3 DNA reads TGTGCCAGCAGTCGACAGGAGACGGAGACCCAGTACTTC.

This clonotype was detected ten times or more. This chain links TRBV28 with TRBJ2-7; D ambiguous. The CDR3 is 11 residues long. Trimming cost V 6 bases and J 5 bases, with 8 bases left between them. Germline loops: CDR1 MDHEN, CDR2 SYDVKM. This CDR3 reads CASSLRHEQYF. CDR3 in DNA: TGTGCCAGCAGCTTAAGACACGAGCAGTACTTC.

Only a few counts were recorded for this clonotype. This clone may be a read error of a much larger clone one base away. The rearrangement links TRBV9 to TRBJ2-1; D may be TRBD2 (5 bases). The CDR3 is 15 amino acids. CDR1 SGDLS and CDR2 YYNGEE come from the germline V gene. The CDR3: CASSPGRVSYNEQCF. The CDR3 nucleotides read TGTGCCAGCAGCCCCGGGCGGGTGTCCTACAATGAGCAGTGCTTC.

The gene calls are TRBV6-2 or TRBV6-3 and TRBJ2-1; 8 positions match TRBD2. V shed 7 bases and J 5 bases; nucleotides not matched to a gene: 10. The CDR3 contains 15 residues. From germline, CDR1 is MNHEY and CDR2 SVGEGT. CDR3 sequence reads: CASTPTSGGDNEQFF. The CDR3 region has the DNA TGTGCCAGCACCCCAACTAGCGGAGGTGACAATGAGCAGTTCTTC.

The V gene is TRBV6-2 or TRBV6-3, the J gene TRBJ2-1; 8 bases match TRBD2. J gave up 0 bases and V 7 bases, and 2 bases lay outside the gene matches. Germline-derived CDR1 and CDR2 are MNHEY and SVGEGT. The CDR3 consists of 14 residues. The CDR3 region is CASTGTSSYNEQFF. The CDR3 DNA reads as TGTGCCAGCACTGGGACTAGCTCCTACAATGAGCAGTTCTTC.

The V gene is TRBV12-3 or TRBV12-4, the J gene TRBJ2-5; 7 bases fit TRBD1. The V and J ends lost 5 bases and 1 base, in that order; junction bases with no gene match: 10. The CDR3 is made up of 16 amino acids. DNA of the CDR3: TGTGCCAGCAGTATACGGACAGGTCCGAGCCAAGAGACCCAGTACTTC. Amino acids: CASSIRTGPSQETQYF.

The J gene is TRBJ1-5, the V gene TRBV12-3 or TRBV12-4; D not resolved. The CDR3 spans 11 residues. V lost 4 bases, J lost 9 bases, and 7 bases lay in between. CDR3 region: CASSSGRPQHF. The CDR3 DNA follows: TGTGCCAGCAGTTCCGGCCGGCCCCAGCATTTT.

The table lists this clonotype with a few counts. The rearrangement uses TRBV20-1 and TRBJ2-3; TRBD1 is a possible D gene (6 bases). Trimming pared 7 bases from V and 10 bases from J, leaving 15 bases between. The CDR3 runs to 11 residues. Germline values: CDR1 DFQATT, CDR2 SNEGSKA (reference sequence). In nucleotides, the CDR3 is TGCAGTGTCAGATGGGGACAATCGCAGTATTTT. This translates into CSVRWGQSQYF.

The V gene is TRBV15, the J gene TRBJ2-3, with D possibly matching TRBD2 (7 bases). The CDR3 extends over 16 amino acids. The V end lost 3 bases, the J end lost 1 base, and 14 bases lay between the germline ends. The germline gives CDR1 LNHNV, CDR2 YYDKDF (reference sequence). The CDR3 region is CATSSKSGGGTDTQYF. CDR3 nucleotide sequence: TGTGCCACCAGCAGTAAGTCGGGGGGCGGCACAGATACGCAGTATTTT. The complete variable domain, with remaining parts taken from reference TRBV15 and TRBJ2-3, reads DAMVIQNPRYQVTQFGKPVTLSCSQTLNHNVMYWYQQKSSQAPKLLFHYYDKDFNNEADTPDNFQSRRPNTSFCFLDIRSPGLGDTAMYLCATSSKSGGGTDTQYFGPGTRLTVL.

As for this clonotype: A far larger clone is only one base removed, so a read error is likely. The genes are TRBV9 and TRBJ2-1, with 9 bases lining up with TRBD1. Germline values: CDR1 SGDLS, CDR2 YYNGEE. The CDR3 contains 15 residues. In DNA, the CDR3 is TGTGCCGGCAGCGCCGGGACAGGGTCCTACAATGAGCAGTTCTTC. Amino acid sequence: CAGSAGTGSYNEQFF.

The table lists this clonotype with many counts. The chain carries TRBV12-3 or TRBV12-4 and TRBJ1-2; no definite D call. Trimming took 7 bases from V and 0 from J, leaving 9 bases between them. This CDR3 has 13 residues. The DNA of the CDR3 is TGTGCCAGCATCCCGGGTCCTAACTATGGCTACACCTTC. This gives the protein CASIPGPNYGYTF.

The V gene is TRBV7-9, the J gene TRBJ2-5; 7 bases match TRBD1. CDR1 is SEHNR and CDR2 is FQNEAQ in the germline V gene (reference sequence). CDR3 size: 11 residues. V shed 5 bases and J 10 bases; nucleotides not matched to a gene: 4. The CDR3 spells CASSPQGVQYF. CDR3 nucleotides: TGTGCCAGCAGCCCGCAGGGGGTCCAGTACTTC.

Comment on this clonotype: One end of the junction varies from germline; a read error may be responsible. The chain uses TRBV28 and TRBJ2-5; possible D gene TRBD1, 6 bases. Germline V gene lookup returns CDR1 MDHEN and CDR2 SYDVKM. The CDR3 covers 13 residues. The DNA of the CDR3 is TGTGCCAGCAGGTTATCAGGGGTGGAGACCCAGTACTTC. This translates into CASRLSGVETQYF.

The gene calls are TRBV2 and TRBJ2-5, with 8 bases fitting TRBD1. The J call may be wrong; the DNA end is better matched by TRBJ2-1. CDR3 size: 14 residues. Germline values: CDR1 SNHLY, CDR2 FYNNEI. CDR3 residues: CASRPDRGQETQFF. The CDR3 DNA follows: TGTGCCAGCAGACCCGACAGGGGCCAAGAGACCCAGTTCTTC.

The chain recombines TRBV12-3 or TRBV12-4 with TRBJ1-2, with D possibly being TRBD1 (5 bases). The V end lost 5 bases, the J end lost 9 bases, and 19 bases lay between the germline ends. This CDR3 is built from 14 residues. The CDR3 protein is CASSLLDSGESYTF. The CDR3 DNA sequence: TGTGCCAGCAGTCTACTAGACAGCGGGGAGAGCTACACCTTC.

Only one count was recorded for this clonotype. The chain links TRBV2 to TRBJ2-7; no clear D gene. This CDR3 has 10 amino acids. Germline assignment: CDR1 SNHLY and CDR2 FYNNEI. With 8 bases removed from V and 3 bases from J, the gap between germline ends came to 5 bases. The CDR3 region has the DNA TGTGCCAGCCAGCGCTACGAGCAGTACTTC. Translating it yields CASQRYEQYF.

In its sample, this clonotype was seen a few times. The rearrangement joins TRBV12-3 or TRBV12-4 to TRBJ2-4; 8 bases fit TRBD2. V shed 4 bases and J 9 bases; nucleotides not matched to a gene: 8. The CDR3 sequence is 14 residues long. The CDR3 nucleotides read TGTGCCAGCAGTTCTAGCGGGCGGGGCGGCATTCAGTACTTC. As protein: CASSSSGRGGIQYF.

The chain joins TRBV5-1 to TRBJ2-7, with 11 bases that match TRBD2. This CDR3 region has 15 residues. In germline, CDR1 is SGHRS, CDR2 YFSETQ. V trimming: 4 bases; J trimming: 0 bases; junction bases outside the gene matches: 3. CDR3: CASSRSGRVSYEQYF. The CDR3 region has the DNA TGCGCCAGCAGCCGTAGCGGGAGGGTCTCCTACGAGCAGTACTTC.

The rearrangement joins TRBV7-2 to TRBJ2-4, with 9 nucleotides matching TRBD1. The DNA end is more similar to TRBJ2-7, so the J call may be wrong. This CDR3 region has 15 residues. The germline V gene has CDR1 SGHTA and CDR2 FQGNSA. The CDR3 is CASSRGRDRVYEQYF. CDR3 DNA sequence: TGTGCCAGCAGCCGGGGCCGGGACAGGGTTTACGAGCAGTACTTC.

This clonotype showed up many times. The chain recombines TRBV12-3 or TRBV12-4 with TRBJ2-5; D may match TRBD1 or TRBD2 (5 bases each). The CDR3 runs to 13 residues. Trimming took off 6 bases at V and 5 bases at J, with 13 bases between the two ends. The CDR3 here is CASRPGPMETQYF. CDR3 bases: TGTGCCAGCAGGCCGGGACCCATGGAGACCCAGTACTTC.

The V gene is TRBV29-1, the J gene TRBJ2-5; tentatively, D is TRBD1 (6 bases). From germline, CDR1 is SQVTM and CDR2 ANQGSEA. CDR3 length equals 14 residues. V lost 6 bases to trimming and J lost 1 base, with 15 bases between them. CDR3 coding DNA: TGCAGCGTAGGAACTAGAGGGGGCCAAGAGACCCAGTACTTC. It is translated as CSVGTRGGQETQYF.

In its sample, this clonotype was seen a few times. The V gene is TRBV9, the J gene TRBJ2-1, with a weak D call TRBD2 (7 bases). Germline V gene sequence: CDR1 SGDLS, CDR2 YYNGEE. The CDR3 is 14 residues long. V shed 4 bases and J shed 8 bases, with 16 bases lying between them. As DNA, the CDR3 is TGTGCCAGCAGCTCTCCGGGGGGCGGCGATGAGCAGTTCTTC. It is translated as CASSSPGGGDEQFF.

This clonotype was seen repeatedly, ten times or more. The V call is TRBV20-1, the J call TRBJ2-1; D gene unclear. The CDR3 is 10 amino acids. The V and J ends lost 7 bases and 5 bases respectively, with 6 bases between them. Germline CDR1 reads DFQATT; CDR2 reads SNEGSKA (reference sequence). The CDR3 protein is CSDQDNEQFF. The CDR3 DNA follows: TGCAGTGACCAGGACAATGAGCAGTTCTTC.